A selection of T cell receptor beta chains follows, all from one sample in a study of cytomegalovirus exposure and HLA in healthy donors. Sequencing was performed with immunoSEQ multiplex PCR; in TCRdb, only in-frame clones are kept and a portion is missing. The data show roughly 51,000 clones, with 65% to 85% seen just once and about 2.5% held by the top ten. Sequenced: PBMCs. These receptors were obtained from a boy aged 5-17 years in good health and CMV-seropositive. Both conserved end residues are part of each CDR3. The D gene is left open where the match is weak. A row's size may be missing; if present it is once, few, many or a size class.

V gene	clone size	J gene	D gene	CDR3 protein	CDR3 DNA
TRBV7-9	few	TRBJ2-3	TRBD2	CASSLYSGGLDTQYF	TGTGCCAGCAGCTTATATAGCGGGGGGTTGGATACGCAGTATTTT
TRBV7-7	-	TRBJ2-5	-	CASSFGGRETQYF	TGTGCTAGCAGCTTTGGAGGGCGGGAGACCCAGTACTTC
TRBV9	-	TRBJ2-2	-	CASSIPGAGELFF	TGTGCCAGCAGCATCCCCGGGGCCGGGGAGCTGTTTTTT
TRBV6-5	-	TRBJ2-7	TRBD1	CASSYGGQAYEQYF	TGTGCCAGCAGTTACGGCGGACAGGCCTACGAGCAGTACTTC
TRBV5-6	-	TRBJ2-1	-	CASSLLLLSYNEQFF	TGTGCCAGCAGCTTGCTACTACTCTCCTACAATGAGCAGTTCTTC
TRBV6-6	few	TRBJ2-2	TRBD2	CATDAGLAGTGELFF	TGTGCCACCGACGCGGGACTAGCGGGCACCGGGGAGCTGTTTTTT
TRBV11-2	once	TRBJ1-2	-	CASSLDSGRNYGYTF	TGTGCCAGCAGCCTGGACAGCGGCCGTAACTATGGCTACACCTTC
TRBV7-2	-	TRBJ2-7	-	CASSLEAYYEQYF	TGTGCCAGCAGCTTAGAAGCGTACTACGAGCAGTACTTC
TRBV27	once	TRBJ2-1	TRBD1	CASSFRTGGKVNEQFF	TGTGCCAGCAGTTTTCGGACAGGGGGCAAGGTCAATGAGCAGTTCTTC
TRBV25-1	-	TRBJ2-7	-	CASSVGHEQYF	TGTGCCAGCAGTGTTGGGCACGAGCAGTACTTC
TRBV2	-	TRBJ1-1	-	CASSDYTEAFF	TGTGCCAGCAGTGACTACACTGAAGCTTTCTTT
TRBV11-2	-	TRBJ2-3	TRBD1	CASSPTGVTDTQYF	TGTGCCAGCAGCCCGACAGGGGTCACAGATACGCAGTATTTT
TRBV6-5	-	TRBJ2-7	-	CASGRDRSMYF	TGTGCCAGCGGGAGGGACAGGTCCATGTACTTC
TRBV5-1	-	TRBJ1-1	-	CASSLGQDTEAFF	TGCGCCAGCAGCTTGGGGCAGGACACTGAAGCTTTCTTT
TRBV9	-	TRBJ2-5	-	CASSVDRPETQYF	TGTGCCAGCAGCGTAGACAGGCCGGAGACCCAGTACTTC
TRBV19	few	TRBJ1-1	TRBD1	CAATGGLQGANTAGNTEAFF	TGTGCTGCTACCGGGGGTTTACAGGGGGCGAACACAGCGGGGAACACTGAAGCTTTCTTT
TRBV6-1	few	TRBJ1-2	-	CASSEGAGGYTF	TGTGCCAGCAGTGAAGGGGCGGGCGGCTACACCTTC
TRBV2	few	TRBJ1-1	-	CASIHRQGIMNTEAFF	TGTGCCAGCATCCATCGCCAGGGAATCATGAACACTGAAGCTTTCTTT
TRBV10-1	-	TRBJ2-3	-	CASSEGALANQYF	TGCGCCAGCAGTGAAGGGGCACTAGCTAATCAGTATTTT
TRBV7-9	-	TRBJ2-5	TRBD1	CSSSSPRDSSRATQYF	TGTTCCAGCAGTTCTCCCCGGGACAGCTCAAGAGCGACCCAGTACTTC
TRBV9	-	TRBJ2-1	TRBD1	CASSRSDRAGALF	TGTGCCAGCAGCCGCTCTGACAGGGCAGGGGCGCTCTTC
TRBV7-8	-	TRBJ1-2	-	CASSLGVGVGYTF	TGTGCCAGCAGCTTAGGGGTCGGGGTCGGCTACACCTTC
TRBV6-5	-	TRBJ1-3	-	CASSYSGHISGNTIYF	TGTGCCAGCAGTTACTCAGGACATATCTCTGGAAACACCATATATTTT
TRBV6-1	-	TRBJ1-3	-	CASSLRTDTGNTIYF	TGTGCCAGCAGCTTAAGGACAGACACTGGAAACACCATATATTTT
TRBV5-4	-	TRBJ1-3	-	CASSLKGQTGNTIYF	TGTGCCAGCAGCTTGAAGGGGCAGACTGGAAACACCATATATTTT
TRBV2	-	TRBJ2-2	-	CASSENRVPGELFF	TGTGCCAGCAGTGAAAACAGGGTCCCCGGGGAGCTGTTTTTT
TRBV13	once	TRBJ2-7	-	CASSFGSVSSYEQYF	TGTGCCAGCAGCTTTGGTTCGGTCTCCTCCTACGAGCAGTACTTC
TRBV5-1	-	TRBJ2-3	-	CASSLNSTDTQYF	TGCGCCAGCAGCCTGAACTCCACAGATACGCAGTATTTT
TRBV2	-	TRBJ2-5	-	CARGASFETQYF	TGTGCCAGGGGGGCTAGCTTCGAGACCCAGTACTTC
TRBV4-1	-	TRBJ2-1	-	CASSQAGLSNEQFF	TGCGCCAGCAGCCAAGCGGGACTCTCCAATGAGCAGTTCTTC
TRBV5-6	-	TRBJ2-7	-	CASSWRNSYEQYF	TGTGCCAGCAGCTGGAGGAATTCCTACGAGCAGTACTTC
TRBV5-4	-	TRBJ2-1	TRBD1	CASSWTGDRNEQFF	TGTGCCAGCAGCTGGACAGGGGATCGGAATGAGCAGTTCTTC
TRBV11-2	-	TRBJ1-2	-	CASSGPESVAFYGYTF	TGTGCCAGCAGCGGCCCGGAGAGCGTCGCATTCTATGGCTACACCTTC
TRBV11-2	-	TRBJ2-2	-	CASSLVRGAGELFF	TGTGCCAGCAGCTTAGTCCGGGGAGCCGGGGAGCTGTTTTTT
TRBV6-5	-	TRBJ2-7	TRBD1	CASSPNRGDEQYF	TGTGCCAGCAGCCCCAACAGGGGCGACGAGCAGTACTTC
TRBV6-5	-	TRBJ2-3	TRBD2	CASSTVGGDTDTQYF	TGTGCCAGCAGTACGGTCGGGGGGGACACAGATACGCAGTATTTT
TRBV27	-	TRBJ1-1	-	CASSFGPNTEAFF	TGTGCCAGCAGTTTTGGGCCGAACACTGAAGCTTTCTTT
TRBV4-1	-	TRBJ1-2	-	CASTRDSQTRGYTF	TGCGCCAGCACCAGGGACTCGCAGACTCGTGGCTACACCTTC
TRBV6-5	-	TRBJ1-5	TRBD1	CASSRQGDQPQHF	TGTGCCAGCAGTCGACAGGGCGATCAGCCCCAGCATTTT
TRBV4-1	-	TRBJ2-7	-	CASSPEPGTYEQYF	TGCGCCAGCAGCCCAGAGCCAGGGACCTACGAGCAGTACTTC
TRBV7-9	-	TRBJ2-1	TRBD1	CASSPLTGINEQFF	TGTGCCAGCAGCCCGCTGACAGGGATCAATGAGCAGTTCTTC
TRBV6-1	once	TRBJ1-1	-	CATNRATEAFF	TGTGCCACGAACAGGGCCACTGAAGCTTTCTTT
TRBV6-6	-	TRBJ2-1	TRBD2	CASSTPLAGGGNEQFF	TGTGCCAGCAGTACCCCCCTCGCGGGGGGCGGGAATGAGCAGTTCTTC
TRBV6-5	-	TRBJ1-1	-	CASSYTWAQNTEAFF	TGTGCCAGCAGTTACACCTGGGCCCAGAACACTGAAGCTTTCTTT
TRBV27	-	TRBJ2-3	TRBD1	CAAGRTGSGSTQYF	TGTGCCGCTGGGAGGACAGGGAGTGGTAGTACGCAGTATTTT